This TCR beta chain stems from a study of graft-versus-host responses after intestinal transplantation. About the research overall: Recipients were given multivisceral, liver-intestinal, or isolated intestinal transplants.

Study-level results: Where graft-donor T cell macrochimerism was present, patients had high graft-versus-host to host-versus-graft clonal ratios in allografts.

Sequenced by immunoSEQ multiplex PCR; TCRdb stores in-frame clones only, minus some. The sample has 90,000 to 150,000 clones; approximately 95% are singletons. Turning to this clone: The antigen is undetermined.

The CDR3 has 13 amino acids. CDR1 and CDR2 (germline): SGHDT, YYEEEE. V lost 4 bases to trimming and J lost 13 bases, with 15 bases between them. The sequencing here drew on unstimulated CD8+ T cells sorted from spleen or lymph node cells, taken before intestinal transplant. The chain links TRBV5-6 to TRBJ2-6; maybe TRBD2 (6 bases). This TCR was recovered from a human donor who received an intestinal transplant. CDR3 sequence reads: CASSHGTPGVLTF. The CDR3 region has the DNA TGTGCCAGCAGCCACGGGACTCCTGGGGTCCTGACTTTC.